Listed here is a single T cell receptor (beta chain). This record belongs to a study of T-cell reconstitution after alpha-beta-depleted transplantation in children. The authors prepared the TCRbeta library with unique molecular identifiers. TCRdb processed the PCR reads anew with MiXCR; each CDR3 protein has one entry. The table has 360,000 or so distinct CDR3 sequences, around 20% seen once. The clonotype originates from a human donor who donated a stem cell graft to a child with acute myeloid leukemia. Material: PBMCs from the stem cell graft donor, obtained from the stem cell graft.

The CDR3 region has the DNA TGTGCCACCAGTGGGGGAGCGGACAACTATGGCTACACCTTC. It is translated as CATSGGADNYGYTF. V is TRBV24-1 and J is TRBJ1-2; D call uncertain. The V end lost 5 bases, the J end lost 2 bases, and 11 bases lay between the germline ends. The CDR3 loop spans 14 amino acids. Germline V CDR1 and CDR2: KGHDR, SFDVKD.